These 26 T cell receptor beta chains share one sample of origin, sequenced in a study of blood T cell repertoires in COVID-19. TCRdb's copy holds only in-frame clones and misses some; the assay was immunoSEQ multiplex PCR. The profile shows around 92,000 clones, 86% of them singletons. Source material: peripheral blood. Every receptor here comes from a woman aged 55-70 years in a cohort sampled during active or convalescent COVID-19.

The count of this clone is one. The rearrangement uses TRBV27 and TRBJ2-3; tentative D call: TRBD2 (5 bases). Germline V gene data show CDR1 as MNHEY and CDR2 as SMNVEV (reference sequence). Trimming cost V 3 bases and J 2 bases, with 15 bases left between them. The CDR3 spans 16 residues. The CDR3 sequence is CASSLFGVGNTDTQYF. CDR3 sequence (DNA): TGTGCCAGCAGTTTGTTCGGGGTGGGAAACACAGATACGCAGTATTTT.

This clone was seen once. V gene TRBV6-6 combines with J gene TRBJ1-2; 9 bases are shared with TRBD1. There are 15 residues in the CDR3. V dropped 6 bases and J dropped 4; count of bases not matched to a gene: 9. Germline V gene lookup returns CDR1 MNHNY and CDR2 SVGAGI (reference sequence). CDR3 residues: CASRTRDRVVYGYTF. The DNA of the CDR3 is TGTGCCAGCAGAACCCGGGACAGGGTCGTCTATGGCTACACCTTC.

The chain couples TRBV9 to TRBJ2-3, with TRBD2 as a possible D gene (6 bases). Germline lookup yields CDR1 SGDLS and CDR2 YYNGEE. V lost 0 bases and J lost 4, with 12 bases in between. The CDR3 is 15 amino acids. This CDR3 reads CASSVAQGGPDTQYF. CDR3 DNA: TGTGCCAGCAGCGTAGCTCAGGGAGGACCAGATACGCAGTATTTT.

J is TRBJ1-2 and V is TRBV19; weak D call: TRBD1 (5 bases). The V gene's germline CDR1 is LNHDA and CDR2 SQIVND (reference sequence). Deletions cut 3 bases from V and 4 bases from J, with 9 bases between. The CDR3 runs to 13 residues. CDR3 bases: TGTGCCAGTAGTATCTTGGGGCCCTATGGCTACACCTTC. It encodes CASSILGPYGYTF.

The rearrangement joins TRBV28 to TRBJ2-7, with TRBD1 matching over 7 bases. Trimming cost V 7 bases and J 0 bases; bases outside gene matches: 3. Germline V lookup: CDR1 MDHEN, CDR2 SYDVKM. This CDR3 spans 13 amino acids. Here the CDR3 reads CASTGQDSYEQYF. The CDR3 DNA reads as TGTGCCAGCACCGGACAGGACTCCTACGAGCAGTACTTC.

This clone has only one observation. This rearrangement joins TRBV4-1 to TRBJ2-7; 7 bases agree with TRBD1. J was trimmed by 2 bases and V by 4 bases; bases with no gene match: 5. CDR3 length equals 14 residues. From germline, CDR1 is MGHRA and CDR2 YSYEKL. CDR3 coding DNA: TGCGCCAGCAGCCGGGGGACAGCTACCTACGAGCAGTACTTC. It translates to CASSRGTATYEQYF.

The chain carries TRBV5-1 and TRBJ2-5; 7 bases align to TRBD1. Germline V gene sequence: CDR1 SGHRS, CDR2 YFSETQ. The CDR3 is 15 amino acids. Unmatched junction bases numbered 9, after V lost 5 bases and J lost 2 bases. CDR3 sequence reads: CASRSGQIDQETQYF. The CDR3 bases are TGCGCCAGCAGGTCGGGACAGATAGATCAAGAGACCCAGTACTTC.

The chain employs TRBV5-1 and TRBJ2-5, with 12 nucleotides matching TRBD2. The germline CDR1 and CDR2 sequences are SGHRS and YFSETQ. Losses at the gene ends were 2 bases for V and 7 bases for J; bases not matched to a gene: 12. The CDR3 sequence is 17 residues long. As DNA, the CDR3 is TGCGCCAGCAGCTTAGGCCAGACTAGCGGGAGTGTCGGGACCCAGTACTTC. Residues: CASSLGQTSGSVGTQYF.

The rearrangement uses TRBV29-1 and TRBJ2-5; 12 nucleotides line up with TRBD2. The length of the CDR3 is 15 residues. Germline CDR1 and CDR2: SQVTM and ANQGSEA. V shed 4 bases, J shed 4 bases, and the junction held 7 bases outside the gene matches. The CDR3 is CSVARLAGAGETQYF. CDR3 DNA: TGCAGCGTTGCCCGACTAGCGGGAGCTGGAGAGACCCAGTACTTC.

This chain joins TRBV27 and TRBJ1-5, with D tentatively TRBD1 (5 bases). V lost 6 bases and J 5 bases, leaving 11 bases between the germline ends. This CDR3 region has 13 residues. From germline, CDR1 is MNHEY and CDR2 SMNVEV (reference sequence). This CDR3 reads CASSLGADQPQHF. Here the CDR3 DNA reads TGTGCCAGCAGCCTAGGGGCAGATCAGCCCCAGCATTTT.

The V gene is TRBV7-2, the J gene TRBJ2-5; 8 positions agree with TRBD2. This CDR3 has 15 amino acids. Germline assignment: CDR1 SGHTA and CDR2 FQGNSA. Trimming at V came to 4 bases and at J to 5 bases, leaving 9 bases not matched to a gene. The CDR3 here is CASSSRAERGETQYF. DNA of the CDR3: TGTGCCAGCAGCTCTAGGGCCGAGCGGGGGGAGACCCAGTACTTC. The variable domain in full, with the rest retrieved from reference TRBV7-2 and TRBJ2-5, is GAGVSQSPSNKVTEKGKDVELRCDPISGHTALYWYRQSLGQGLEFLIYFQGNSAPDKSGLPSDRFSAERTGGSVSTLTIQRTQQEDSAVYLCASSSRAERGETQYFGPGTRLLVL.

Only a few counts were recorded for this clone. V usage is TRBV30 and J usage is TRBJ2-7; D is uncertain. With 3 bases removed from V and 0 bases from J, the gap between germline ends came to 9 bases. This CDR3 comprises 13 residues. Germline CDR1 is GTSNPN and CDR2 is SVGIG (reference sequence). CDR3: CAWSLHSSYEQYF. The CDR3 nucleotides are TGTGCCTGGAGCCTACACAGCTCCTACGAGCAGTACTTC.

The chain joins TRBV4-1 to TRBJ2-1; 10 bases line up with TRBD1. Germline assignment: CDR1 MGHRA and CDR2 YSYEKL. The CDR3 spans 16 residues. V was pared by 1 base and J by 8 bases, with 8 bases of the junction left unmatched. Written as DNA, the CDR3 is TGCGCCAGCAGCCAAGGACCGGGACAGGGGTTTGATGAGCAGTTCTTC. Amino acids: CASSQGPGQGFDEQFF.

The DNA of the CDR3 is TGCGCCAGCAGCGGAGGTAGCCTACAGGGGGGAAACAATGAGCAGTTCTTC. As protein: CASSGGSLQGGNNEQFF. The V gene is TRBV5-1, the J gene TRBJ2-1; 8 bases are a match to TRBD1. CDR1 is SGHRS, CDR2 YFSETQ, per germline. V was pared by 4 bases and J by 5 bases, with 14 bases of the junction left unmatched. This CDR3 spans 17 amino acids.

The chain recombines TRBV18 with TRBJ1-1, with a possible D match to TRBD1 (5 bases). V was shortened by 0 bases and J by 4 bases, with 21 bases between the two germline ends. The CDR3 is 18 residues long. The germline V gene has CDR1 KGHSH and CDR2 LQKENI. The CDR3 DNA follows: TGTGCCAGCTCACCACCGATGCAAGGGGTGGGGCTGTCCACTGAAGCTTTCTTT. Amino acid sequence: CASSPPMQGVGLSTEAFF.

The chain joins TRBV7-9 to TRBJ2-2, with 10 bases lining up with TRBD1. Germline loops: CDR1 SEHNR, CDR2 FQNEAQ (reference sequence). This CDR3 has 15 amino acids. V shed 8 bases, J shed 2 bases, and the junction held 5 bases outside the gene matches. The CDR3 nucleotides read TGTGCCAGCGAGGGGACAGGGGTTAACACCGGGGAGCTGTTTTTT. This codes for CASEGTGVNTGELFF.

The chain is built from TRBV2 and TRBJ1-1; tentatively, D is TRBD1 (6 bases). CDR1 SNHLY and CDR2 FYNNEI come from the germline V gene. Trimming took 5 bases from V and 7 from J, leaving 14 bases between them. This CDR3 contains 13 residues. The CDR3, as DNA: TGTGCCAGCAGTCCTCAGGGGCCGAGTGAAGCTTTCTTT. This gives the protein CASSPQGPSEAFF.

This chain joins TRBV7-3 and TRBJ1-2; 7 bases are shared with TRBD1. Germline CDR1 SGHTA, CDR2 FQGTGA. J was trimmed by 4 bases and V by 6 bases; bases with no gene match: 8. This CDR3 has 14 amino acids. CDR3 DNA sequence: TGTGCCAGCAGTCCTTCAGGGGGAAGCTATGGCTACACCTTC. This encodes CASSPSGGSYGYTF.

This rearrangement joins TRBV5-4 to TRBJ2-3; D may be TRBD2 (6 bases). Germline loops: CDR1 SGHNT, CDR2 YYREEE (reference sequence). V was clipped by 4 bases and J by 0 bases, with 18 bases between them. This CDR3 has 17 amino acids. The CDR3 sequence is CASSPGLARSSTDTQYF. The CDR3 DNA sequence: TGTGCCAGCAGCCCGGGGCTAGCGCGTTCTAGCACAGATACGCAGTATTTT. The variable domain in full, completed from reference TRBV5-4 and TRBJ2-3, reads ETGVTQSPTHLIKTRGQQVTLRCSSQSGHNTVSWYQQALGQGPQFIFQYYREEENGRGNFPPRFSGLQFPNYSSELNVNALELDDSALYLCASSPGLARSSTDTQYFGPGTRLTVL.

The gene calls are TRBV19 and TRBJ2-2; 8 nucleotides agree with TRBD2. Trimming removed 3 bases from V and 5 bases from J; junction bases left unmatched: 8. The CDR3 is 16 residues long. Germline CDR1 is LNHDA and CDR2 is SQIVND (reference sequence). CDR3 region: CASSMGSGGRTGELFF. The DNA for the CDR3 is TGTGCCAGTAGTATGGGGTCGGGAGGGCGGACCGGGGAGCTGTTTTTT. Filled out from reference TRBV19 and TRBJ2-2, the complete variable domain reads DGGITQSPKYLFRKEGQNVTLSCEQNLNHDAMYWYRQDPGQGLRLIYYSQIVNDFQKGDIAEGYSVSREKKESFPLTVTSAQKNPTAFYLCASSMGSGGRTGELFFGEGSRLTVL.

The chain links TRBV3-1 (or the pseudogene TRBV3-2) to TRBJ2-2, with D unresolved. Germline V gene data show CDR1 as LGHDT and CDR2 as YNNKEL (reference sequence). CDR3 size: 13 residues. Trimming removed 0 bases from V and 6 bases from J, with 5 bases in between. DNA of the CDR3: TGTGCCAGCAGCCAAGATCGGTCCGGGGAGCTGTTTTTT. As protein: CASSQDRSGELFF.

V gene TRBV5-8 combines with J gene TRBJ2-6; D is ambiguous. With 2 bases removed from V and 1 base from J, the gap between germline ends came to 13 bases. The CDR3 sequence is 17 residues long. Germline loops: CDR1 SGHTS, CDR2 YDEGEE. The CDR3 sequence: CASSLTKRLSGANVLTF. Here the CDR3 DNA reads TGTGCCAGCAGCTTAACCAAACGACTTTCTGGGGCCAACGTCCTGACTTTC.

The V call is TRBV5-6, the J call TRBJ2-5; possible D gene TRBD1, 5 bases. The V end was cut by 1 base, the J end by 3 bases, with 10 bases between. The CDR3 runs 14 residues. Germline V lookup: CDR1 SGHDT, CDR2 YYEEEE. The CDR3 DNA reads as TGTGCCAGCAGCTTGAAGTTCAGGGAAGAGACCCAGTACTTC. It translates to CASSLKFREETQYF.

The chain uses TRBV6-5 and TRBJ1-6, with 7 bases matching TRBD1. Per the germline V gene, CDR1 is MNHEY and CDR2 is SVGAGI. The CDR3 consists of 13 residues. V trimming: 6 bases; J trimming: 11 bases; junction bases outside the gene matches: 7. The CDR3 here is CASRRTGYTPLHF. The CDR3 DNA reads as TGTGCCAGCAGGCGGACAGGTTATACACCCCTCCACTTT.

CDR3 in DNA: TGTGCCAGCAGCCAGAAGGAAGGCGGCTCGAACACCGGGGAGCTGTTTTTT. Protein product: CASSQKEGGSNTGELFF. This chain links TRBV14 with TRBJ2-2; D unclear. Germline loops: CDR1 SGHDN, CDR2 FVKESK. The CDR3 runs to 17 residues. V was clipped by 3 bases and J by 0 bases, with 14 bases between them.

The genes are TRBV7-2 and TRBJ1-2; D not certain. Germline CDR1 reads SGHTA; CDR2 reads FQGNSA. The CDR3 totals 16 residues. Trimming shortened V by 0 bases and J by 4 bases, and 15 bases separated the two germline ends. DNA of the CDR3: TGTGCCAGCAGCTTAGCCGGGAATACCCATAGCTATGGCTACACCTTC. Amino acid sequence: CASSLAGNTHSYGYTF.